The rows below give T cell receptor beta chains drawn from one sample of a study of blood T cells in healthy people across ages. TCRdb re-derived calls from the 5' RACE reads in MiXCR, one entry per CDR3 protein. This sample has over 1,200,000 distinct CDR3 sequences, with approximately 59% found just once. The sample consisted of blood. Every receptor here comes from a man between 18 and 29 years old in good health. Both conserved end residues are part of each CDR3. D genes are given only for firm matches. Some rows mark clone size as missing; the rest say once, few, many or name a class of expanded clone.

J | V | D | size | CDR3 | DNA
TRBJ1-1 | TRBV27 | . | . | CASSSTTTYRAFF | TGTGCCAGCAGTTCGACGACCACTTATCGGGCTTTCTTT
TRBJ2-4 | TRBV20-1 | . | . | CSAGTSRVAKNIQYF | TGCAGTGCTGGGACTTCTAGGGTAGCCAAAAACATTCAGTACTTC
TRBJ2-3 | TRBV2 | . | . | CATLTKSTDTQYF | TGTGCCACCCTCACAAAGAGCACAGATACGCAGTATTTT
TRBJ1-6 | TRBV9 | TRBD1 | many | CASSPGTGNSPLHF | TGTGCCAGCAGCCCTGGGACAGGAAATTCACCCCTCCACTTT
TRBJ1-2 | TRBV12-3/TRBV12-4 | . | . | CASSSNGRSGSYGYTF | TGTGCCAGCAGTTCAAACGGTCGAAGCGGGAGCTATGGCTACACCTTC
TRBJ2-5 | TRBV28 | . | . | CASSYPVATQETQYF | TGTGCCAGCAGTTACCCGGTGGCAACGCAAGAGACCCAGTACTTC
TRBJ1-2 | TRBV11-2 | TRBD1 | . | CASSGPDRGFDTSYGYTF | TGTGCCAGCAGCGGACCAGACAGGGGATTTGATACTTCTTATGGCTACACCTTC
TRBJ2-7 | TRBV20-1 | TRBD1 | few | CSARSNRGLETYEQYF | TGCAGTGCTAGATCGAACAGGGGATTGGAAACCTACGAGCAGTACTTC
TRBJ1-2 | TRBV6-1 | . | . | CASNPTSNYGYTF | TGTGCCAGCAACCCAACTTCTAACTATGGCTACACCTTC
TRBJ2-5 | TRBV12-3/TRBV12-4 | TRBD2 | few | CASSPPTSGQPTQYF | TGTGCCAGCAGTCCACCGACTAGCGGCCAGCCGACCCAGTACTTC
TRBJ2-7 | TRBV6-5 | . | . | CASVGVSLARTYEQYF | TGTGCCAGCGTGGGGGTCTCGCTAGCGAGAACCTACGAGCAGTACTTC
TRBJ2-7 | TRBV27 | TRBD1 | . | CASSFYAGGSYIEQYF | TGTGCCAGCAGTTTCTACGCAGGGGGTTCTTACATCGAGCAGTACTTC
TRBJ2-1 | TRBV6-1 | . | . | CASSEVYSLLNEQFF | TGTGCCAGCAGTGAAGTCTACAGCCTCCTCAATGAGCAGTTCTTC
TRBJ2-4 | TRBV19 | . | . | CASSITVSGEQYF | TGTGCCAGTAGTATAACAGTCTCAGGGGAGCAGTACTTC
TRBJ2-7 | TRBV5-1 | . | . | CASSWRGSEQYF | TGCGCCAGCAGCTGGAGGGGCTCCGAGCAGTACTTC
TRBJ1-1 | TRBV12-3/TRBV12-4 | . | few | CASSLEQLNTEAFF | TGTGCCAGCAGTTTGGAACAGCTGAACACTGAAGCTTTCTTT
TRBJ2-3 | TRBV6-1 | . | . | CASSEGLVTDTQYF | TGTGCCAGCAGTGAAGGGCTAGTGACAGATACGCAGTATTTT
TRBJ2-5 | TRBV20-1 | . | . | CSARSPLGQETQYF | TGCAGTGCTAGATCCCCTCTAGGCCAAGAGACCCAGTACTTC
TRBJ2-7 | TRBV5-7 | . | . | CASIGTASSGGTYEQYF | TGTGCCAGCATCGGGACGGCGAGTTCCGGGGGTACGTACGAGCAGTACTTC
TRBJ2-6 | TRBV7-8 | . | many | CASSPLLSGANVLTF | TGTGCCAGCTCCCCACTTCTCTCTGGGGCCAACGTCCTGACTTTC
TRBJ2-7 | TRBV7-2 | . | . | CASSSRDASYEQYF | TGTGCCAGCAGCTCCCGGGACGCATCCTACGAGCAGTACTTC
TRBJ2-7 | TRBV25-1 | . | . | CASMGVGDQYFYEQYF | TGTGCCAGCATGGGGGTGGGGGACCAATATTTTTACGAGCAGTACTTC
TRBJ2-7 | TRBV25-1 | . | few | CATRTLGGDEQYF | TGTGCCACCAGAACTCTGGGGGGAGACGAGCAGTACTTC
TRBJ1-2 | TRBV14 | . | few | CASSPLGRTNYGYTF | TGTGCCAGCAGCCCCCTCGGACGGACGAACTATGGCTACACCTTC
TRBJ1-2 | TRBV6-6 | . | . | CASAGDYGYTF | TGTGCCAGCGCCGGTGACTATGGCTACACCTTC
TRBJ2-1 | TRBV2 | TRBD2 | . | CATPTSAADLEQFF | TGTGCCACCCCTACTAGCGCGGCCGACCTTGAGCAGTTCTTC
TRBJ2-1 | TRBV20-1 | TRBD2 | few | CSARDSGSRGEQFF | TGCAGTGCTAGAGACAGCGGGAGTCGGGGTGAGCAGTTCTTC
TRBJ2-4 | TRBV7-2 | . | . | CASSLVLGEERYF | TGTGCCAGCAGCTTAGTCTTGGGGGAAGAGCGGTACTTC
TRBJ1-2 | TRBV6-6 | . | . | CASSYVVGTNYGYTF | TGTGCCAGCAGTTATGTTGTCGGGACCAACTATGGCTACACCTTC
TRBJ2-7 | TRBV6-4 | . | . | CASSEKGPTYEQYF | TGTGCCAGCAGTGAGAAGGGACCGACCTACGAGCAGTACTTC
TRBJ1-1 | TRBV4-3 | . | . | CASSRVSAGGTEAFF | TGCGCCAGCAGCCGAGTGTCAGCCGGAGGGACTGAAGCTTTCTTT
TRBJ1-4 | TRBV11-2 | TRBD1 | . | CASSLTGGTGTEKLFF | TGTGCCAGCAGCCTTACGGGGGGGACAGGGACTGAAAAACTGTTTTTT
TRBJ2-2 | TRBV2 | . | . | CASSELGQTNTGELFF | TGTGCCAGCAGTGAACTGGGACAAACGAACACCGGGGAGCTGTTTTTT
TRBJ2-6 | TRBV9 | . | few | CASSLSGGFSGANVLTF | TGTGCCAGCAGCCTAAGTGGGGGTTTCTCTGGGGCCAACGTCCTGACTTTC
TRBJ2-7 | TRBV3-1 | TRBD1 | few | CASSHPTGGLYEQYF | TGTGCCAGCAGCCACCCGACAGGGGGACTGTACGAGCAGTACTTC
TRBJ2-7 | TRBV29-1 | . | few | CSVEDIDREGSRYEQYF | TGCAGCGTTGAAGATATAGATCGAGAGGGCAGTAGATACGAGCAGTACTTC
TRBJ1-4 | TRBV10-3 | . | . | CAISADRWEKLFF | TGTGCCATCAGCGCCGACCGATGGGAAAAACTGTTTTTT
TRBJ2-1 | TRBV4-1 | . | few | CASSQPYYGVTEQFF | TGCGCCAGCAGCCAACCCTACTACGGAGTGACTGAGCAGTTCTTC
TRBJ2-1 | TRBV6-2/TRBV6-3 | . | . | CASRETSTYNEQFF | TGTGCCAGCAGGGAGACAAGTACCTACAATGAGCAGTTCTTC
TRBJ2-1 | TRBV29-1 | . | . | CSGASYEQFF | TGCAGCGGGGCTAGCTATGAGCAGTTCTTC
TRBJ2-3 | TRBV14 | . | . | CASSPLKILTGPPPDEQYF | TGTGCCAGCAGCCCCTTGAAAATCCTGACAGGCCCCCCGCCAGATGAGCAGTATTTT
TRBJ2-7 | TRBV27 | . | few | CASSLGQGTAYEQYF | TGTGCCAGCAGTTTAGGGCAGGGAACGGCCTACGAGCAGTACTTC
TRBJ2-1 | TRBV29-1 | . | . | CSVEDEGVGSEQFF | TGCAGCGTTGAAGATGAAGGGGTCGGGAGTGAGCAGTTCTTC
TRBJ2-3 | TRBV24-1 | . | . | CATSESTDTQYF | TGTGCCACCAGTGAAAGCACAGATACGCAGTATTTT
TRBJ2-7 | TRBV4-1 | TRBD2 | few | CASSQGLARSSYEQYF | TGCGCCAGCAGCCAAGGACTAGCGAGAAGCTCCTACGAGCAGTACTTC
TRBJ2-5 | TRBV7-9 | . | . | CASSLAPAPEQETQYF | TGTGCCAGCAGCTTAGCCCCCGCACCGGAGCAAGAGACCCAGTACTTC
TRBJ2-1 | TRBV9 | . | many | CASSVEAGTYNEQFF | TGTGCCAGCAGCGTAGAGGCGGGGACCTACAATGAGCAGTTCTTC
TRBJ2-5 | TRBV5-1 | TRBD1 | . | CASTLGTAQYF | TGCGCCAGCACTCTCGGGACAGCGCAGTACTTC